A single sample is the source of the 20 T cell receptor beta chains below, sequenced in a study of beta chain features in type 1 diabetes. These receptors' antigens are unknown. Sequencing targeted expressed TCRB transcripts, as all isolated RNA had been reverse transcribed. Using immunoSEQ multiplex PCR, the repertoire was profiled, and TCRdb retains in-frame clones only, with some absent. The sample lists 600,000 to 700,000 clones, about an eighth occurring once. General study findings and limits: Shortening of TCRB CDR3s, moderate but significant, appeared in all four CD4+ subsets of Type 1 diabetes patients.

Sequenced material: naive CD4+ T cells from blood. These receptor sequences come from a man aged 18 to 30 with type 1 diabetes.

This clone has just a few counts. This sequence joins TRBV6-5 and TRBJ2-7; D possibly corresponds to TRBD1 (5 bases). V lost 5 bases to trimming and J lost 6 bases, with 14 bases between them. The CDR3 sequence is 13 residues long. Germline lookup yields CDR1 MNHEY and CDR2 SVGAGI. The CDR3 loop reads CASSLGQVREQYF. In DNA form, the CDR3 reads TGTGCCAGCAGTCTCGGACAAGTCCGCGAGCAGTACTTC.

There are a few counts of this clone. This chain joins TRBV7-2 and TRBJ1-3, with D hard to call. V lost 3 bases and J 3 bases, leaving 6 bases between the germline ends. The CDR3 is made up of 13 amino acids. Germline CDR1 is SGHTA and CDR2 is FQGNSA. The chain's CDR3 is CASSFGIGNTIYF. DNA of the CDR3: TGTGCCAGCAGCTTCGGGATTGGAAACACCATATATTTT.

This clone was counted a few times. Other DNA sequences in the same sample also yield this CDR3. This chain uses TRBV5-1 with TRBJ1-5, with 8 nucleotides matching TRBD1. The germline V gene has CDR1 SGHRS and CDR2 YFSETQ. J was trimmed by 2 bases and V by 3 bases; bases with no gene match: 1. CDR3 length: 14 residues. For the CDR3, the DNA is TGCGCCAGCAGCTCGACAGGGGGCAATCAGCCCCAGCATTTT. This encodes CASSSTGGNQPQHF.

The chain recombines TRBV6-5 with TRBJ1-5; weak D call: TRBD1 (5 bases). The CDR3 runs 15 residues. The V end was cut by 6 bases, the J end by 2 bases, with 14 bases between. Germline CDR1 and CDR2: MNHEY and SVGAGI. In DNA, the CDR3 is TGTGCCAGCAGCGATGGGGCTGGTGGCAATCAGCCCCAGCATTTT. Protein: CASSDGAGGNQPQHF.

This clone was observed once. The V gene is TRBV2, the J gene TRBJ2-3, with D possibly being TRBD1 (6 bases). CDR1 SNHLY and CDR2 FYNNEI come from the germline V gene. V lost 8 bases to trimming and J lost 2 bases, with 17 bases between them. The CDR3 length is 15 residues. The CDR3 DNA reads TGTGCCAGCGACCCGGGACAAACAATCACAGATACGCAGTATTTT. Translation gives CASDPGQTITDTQYF.

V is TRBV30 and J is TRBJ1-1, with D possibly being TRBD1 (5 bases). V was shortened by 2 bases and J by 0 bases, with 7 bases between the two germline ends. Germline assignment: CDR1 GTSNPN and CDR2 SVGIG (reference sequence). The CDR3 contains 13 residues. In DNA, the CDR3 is TGTGCCTGGAGTTCAGGGTTGAACACTGAAGCTTTCTTT. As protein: CAWSSGLNTEAFF.

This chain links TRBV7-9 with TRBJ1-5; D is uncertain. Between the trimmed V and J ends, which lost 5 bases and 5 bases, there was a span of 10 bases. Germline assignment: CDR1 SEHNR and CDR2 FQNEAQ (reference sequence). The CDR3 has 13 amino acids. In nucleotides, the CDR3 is TGTGCCAGCAGCCCCGGACCCTATCAGCCCCAGCATTTT. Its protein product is CASSPGPYQPQHF.

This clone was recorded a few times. In DNA form, the CDR3 reads TGTGCCAGCAGGCGGGCCCCCGGGGGGACAGATACGCAGTATTTT. Translation: CASRRAPGGTDTQYF. The chain joins TRBV2 to TRBJ2-3, with 7 bases aligning to TRBD2. V was pared by 6 bases and J by 3 bases, with 9 bases of the junction left unmatched. The germline V gene encodes CDR1 SNHLY and CDR2 FYNNEI. The CDR3 loop spans 15 amino acids.

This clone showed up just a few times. The CDR3 DNA reads TGTGCCAGCAGCTCCGAGCGGGGTCGGTACAATGAGCAGTTCTTC. Translated, it gives CASSSERGRYNEQFF. V gene TRBV7-9 combines with J gene TRBJ2-1; 7 bases are a match to TRBD2. The CDR3 has 15 residues. Germline V gene sequence: CDR1 SEHNR, CDR2 FQNEAQ (reference sequence). Trimming cost V 4 bases and J 4 bases; bases outside gene matches: 7.

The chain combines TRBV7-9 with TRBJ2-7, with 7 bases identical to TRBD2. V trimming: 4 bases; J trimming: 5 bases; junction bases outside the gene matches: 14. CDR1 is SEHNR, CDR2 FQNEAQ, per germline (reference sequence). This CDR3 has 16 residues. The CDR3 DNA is TGTGCCAGCAGCTCGTTAGAGGCGGGGACTAAGGACGAGCAGTACTTC. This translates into CASSSLEAGTKDEQYF.

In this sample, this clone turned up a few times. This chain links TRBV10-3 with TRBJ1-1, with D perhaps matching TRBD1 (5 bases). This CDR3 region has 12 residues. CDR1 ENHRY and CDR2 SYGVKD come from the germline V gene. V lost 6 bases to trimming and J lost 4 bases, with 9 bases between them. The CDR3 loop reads CAIRDGGTEAFF. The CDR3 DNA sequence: TGTGCCATCAGGGACGGGGGCACTGAAGCTTTCTTT.

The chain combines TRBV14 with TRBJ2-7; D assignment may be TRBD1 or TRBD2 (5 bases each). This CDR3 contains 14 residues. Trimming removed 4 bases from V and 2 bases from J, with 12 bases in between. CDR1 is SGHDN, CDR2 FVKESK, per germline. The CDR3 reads CASSLFRDAYEQYF. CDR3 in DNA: TGTGCCAGCAGCCTCTTCCGGGACGCCTACGAGCAGTACTTC.

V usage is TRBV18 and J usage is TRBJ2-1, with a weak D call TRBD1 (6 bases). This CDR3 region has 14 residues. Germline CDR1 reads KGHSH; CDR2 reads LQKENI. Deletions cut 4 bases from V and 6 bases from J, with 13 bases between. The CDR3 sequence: CASSQAGAPNEQFF. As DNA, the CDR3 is TGTGCCAGCTCACAAGCAGGGGCCCCCAATGAGCAGTTCTTC.

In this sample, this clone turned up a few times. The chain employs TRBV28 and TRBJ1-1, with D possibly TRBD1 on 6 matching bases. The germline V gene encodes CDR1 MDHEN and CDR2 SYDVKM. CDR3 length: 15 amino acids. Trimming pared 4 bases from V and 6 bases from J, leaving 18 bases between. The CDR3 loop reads CASSSPGEAVSEAFF. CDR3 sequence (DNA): TGTGCCAGCAGTTCGCCAGGGGAAGCTGTATCTGAAGCTTTCTTT. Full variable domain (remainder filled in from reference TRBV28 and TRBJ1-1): DVKVTQSSRYLVKRTGEKVFLECVQDMDHENMFWYRQDPGLGLRLIYFSYDVKMKEKGDIPEGYSVSREKKERFSLILESASTNQTSMYLCASSSPGEAVSEAFFGQGTRLTVV.

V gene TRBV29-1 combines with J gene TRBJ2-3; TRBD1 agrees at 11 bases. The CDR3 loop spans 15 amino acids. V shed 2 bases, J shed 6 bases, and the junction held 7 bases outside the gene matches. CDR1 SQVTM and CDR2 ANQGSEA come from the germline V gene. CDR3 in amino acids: CSVERDRGIFDTQYF. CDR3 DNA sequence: TGCAGCGTTGAAAGGGACAGGGGGATTTTTGATACGCAGTATTTT.

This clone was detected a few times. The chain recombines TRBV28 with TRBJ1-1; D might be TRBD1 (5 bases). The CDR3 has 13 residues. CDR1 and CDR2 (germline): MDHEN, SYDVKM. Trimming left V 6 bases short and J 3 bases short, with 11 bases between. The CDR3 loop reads CASRNSGYTEAFF. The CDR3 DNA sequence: TGTGCCAGCAGAAACTCAGGGTACACTGAAGCTTTCTTT.

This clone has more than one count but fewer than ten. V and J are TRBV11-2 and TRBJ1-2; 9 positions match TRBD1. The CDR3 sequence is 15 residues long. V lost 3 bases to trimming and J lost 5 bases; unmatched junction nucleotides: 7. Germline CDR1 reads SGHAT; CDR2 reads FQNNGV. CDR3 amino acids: CASSFVMGTGYGYTF. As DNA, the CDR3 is TGTGCCAGCAGCTTCGTAATGGGGACAGGGTATGGCTACACCTTC.

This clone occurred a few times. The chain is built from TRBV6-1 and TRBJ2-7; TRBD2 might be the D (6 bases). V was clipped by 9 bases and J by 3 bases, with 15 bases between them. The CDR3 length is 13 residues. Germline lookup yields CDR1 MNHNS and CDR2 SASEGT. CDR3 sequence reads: CASIWDWGYEQYF. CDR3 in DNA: TGTGCCAGTATATGGGACTGGGGCTACGAGCAGTACTTC.

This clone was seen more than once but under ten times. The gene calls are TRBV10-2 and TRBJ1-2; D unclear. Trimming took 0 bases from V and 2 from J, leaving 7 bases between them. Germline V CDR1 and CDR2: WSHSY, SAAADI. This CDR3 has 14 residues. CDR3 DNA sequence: TGCGCCAGCAGTGAGTCTTCGACAAACTATGGCTACACCTTC. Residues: CASSESSTNYGYTF.

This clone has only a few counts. In DNA form, the CDR3 reads TGTGCCAGTAGTAGGAACAATGAGCAGTTCTTC. This codes for CASSRNNEQFF. The chain joins TRBV19 to TRBJ2-1; D not certain. Germline V CDR1 and CDR2: LNHDA, SQIVND (reference sequence). Trimming stripped 4 bases from V and 5 bases from J, with 3 bases between. CDR3 length: 11 amino acids.